One and the same sample provided the 23 T cell receptor beta chains below, sequenced in a study of cytotoxic CD8 clonotypes in ibrutinib-treated CLL. Here immunoSEQ multiplex PCR was the method, and the copy in TCRdb shows in-frame clones only, minus some. This table has about 140,000 clones, 70% to 85% appearing once. The material sequenced was PBMCs, taken after 12 months of ibrutinib treatment. The receptor source for this set is a human donor with chronic lymphocytic leukemia.

This clone has a handful of counts. The chain employs TRBV11-2 and TRBJ2-1; possibly TRBD2 for D (6 bases). There are 16 residues in the CDR3. Trimming left V 4 bases short and J 0 bases short, with 13 bases between. CDR1 and CDR2 (germline): SGHAT, FQNNGV. The DNA of the CDR3 is TGTGCCAGCAGCTACCCCCGGGGGAGCTCCTACAATGAGCAGTTCTTC. It codes for CASSYPRGSSYNEQFF.

This clone was picked up a small number of times. The rearrangement links TRBV7-9 to TRBJ1-1; 11 nucleotides align to TRBD1. V lost 5 bases to trimming and J lost 4 bases; unmatched junction nucleotides: 12. The CDR3 sequence is 17 residues long. From germline, CDR1 is SEHNR and CDR2 FQNEAQ (reference sequence). CDR3 DNA sequence: TGTGCCAGCAGCCCCCCCCCGGACAGGGGGCCGGGCACTGAAGCTTTCTTT. Its protein product is CASSPPPDRGPGTEAFF.

The gene calls are TRBV9 and TRBJ2-7; D gene uncertain. CDR1 and CDR2 from the germline V gene are SGDLS and YYNGEE. CDR3 length equals 14 residues. Deletions cut 0 bases from V and 0 bases from J, with 7 bases between. CDR3 DNA sequence: TGTGCCAGCAGCGTAGCTTGGAGCTCCTACGAGCAGTACTTC. It codes for CASSVAWSSYEQYF.

CDR3: CASSTSEGPETQYF. The DNA of the CDR3 is TGTGCCAGCAGCACATCAGAGGGGCCGGAGACCCAGTACTTC. This chain links TRBV5-4 with TRBJ2-5, with D perhaps being TRBD1 or TRBD2 (5 bases each). This CDR3 contains 14 residues. The germline CDR1 and CDR2 sequences are SGHNT and YYREEE (reference sequence). Between the trimmed V and J ends, which lost 4 bases and 5 bases, there was a span of 15 bases. Together with reference TRBV5-4 and TRBJ2-5, the CDR3 gives the full variable domain: ETGVTQSPTHLIKTRGQQVTLRCSSQSGHNTVSWYQQALGQGPQFIFQYYREEENGRGNFPPRFSGLQFPNYSSELNVNALELDDSALYLCASSTSEGPETQYFGPGTRLLVL.

The DNA for the CDR3 is TGTGCCAGCAGAGGACCGAACACCGGGGAGCTGTTTTTT. This gives the protein CASRGPNTGELFF. The J gene is TRBJ2-2, the V gene TRBV7-3; no firm D call. V shed 6 bases and J shed 0 bases, with 5 bases lying between them. In germline, CDR1 is SGHTA, CDR2 FQGTGA. This CDR3 is built from 13 residues.

The chain links TRBV6-1 to TRBJ2-5; possible D gene TRBD2, 7 bases. V lost 2 bases and J lost 2, with 18 bases in between. CDR3 size: 17 residues. Germline CDR1 MNHNS, CDR2 SASEGT. The CDR3 loop is CASSEWGQGRGQETQYF. DNA for the CDR3: TGTGCCAGCAGTGAATGGGGGCAGGGGAGGGGACAAGAGACCCAGTACTTC.

V gene TRBV7-9 combines with J gene TRBJ1-1, with TRBD1 identical over 8 bases. J gave up 3 bases and V 5 bases, and 17 bases lay outside the gene matches. Germline V lookup: CDR1 SEHNR, CDR2 FQNEAQ (reference sequence). The CDR3 has 18 residues. The CDR3 spells CASSPHKTGTGGDTEAFF. The CDR3 DNA follows: TGTGCCAGCAGCCCGCACAAAACCGGGACAGGCGGGGACACTGAAGCTTTCTTT.

The chain uses TRBV13 and TRBJ2-5, with D uncertain. CDR1 is PRHDT and CDR2 is FYEKMQ in the germline V gene (reference sequence). This CDR3 is 12 amino acids long. Trimming left V 1 base short and J 5 bases short, with 5 bases between. This chain's CDR3 is CASSLVRETQYF. The CDR3 DNA follows: TGTGCCAGCAGCTTAGTTCGGGAGACCCAGTACTTC. Together with reference TRBV13 and TRBJ2-5, the CDR3 gives the full variable domain: AAGVIQSPRHLIKEKRETATLKCYPIPRHDTVYWYQQGPGQDPQFLISFYEKMQSDKGSIPDRFSAQQFSDYHSELNMSSLELGDSALYFCASSLVRETQYFGPGTRLLVL.

This clone came up once. The chain uses TRBV5-6 and TRBJ2-5; 10 positions agree with TRBD1. The ends lost 4 bases at V and 5 bases at J; junction bases unmatched: 8. There are 15 residues in the CDR3. CDR1 and CDR2 from the germline V gene are SGHDT and YYEEEE. In nucleotides, the CDR3 is TGTGCCAGCAGCCCAGGTGACAGGGGGCCTGAGACCCAGTACTTC. This encodes CASSPGDRGPETQYF.

The rearrangement links TRBV6-5 to TRBJ2-3, with a possible D match to TRBD2 (5 bases). The germline V gene has CDR1 MNHEY and CDR2 SVGAGI. There are 14 residues in the CDR3. Trimming took off 2 bases at V and 5 bases at J, with 11 bases between the two ends. For the CDR3, the DNA is TGTGCCAGCAGTTACAGGAGGTCCCAAGATACGCAGTATTTT. Residues: CASSYRRSQDTQYF.

This clone was recorded a few times. The chain combines TRBV7-9 with TRBJ2-3; TRBD2 matches 11 bases. The CDR3 consists of 16 residues. The trim removed 5 bases at V and 4 bases at J, leaving 8 bases unmatched. From germline, CDR1 is SEHNR and CDR2 FQNEAQ (reference sequence). CDR3 in DNA: TGTGCCAGCAGCCTAATAGCGGGAGGGATCTCAGATACGCAGTATTTT. Translating it yields CASSLIAGGISDTQYF.

In its sample, this clone was seen once. This chain connects TRBV7-2 to TRBJ2-7; the D gene is possibly TRBD1 (6 bases). Germline CDR1 reads SGHTA; CDR2 reads FQGNSA. Trimming cost V 5 bases and J 5 bases, with 13 bases left between them. CDR3 length: 13 amino acids. CDR3 amino acids: CASSRQVVNEQYF. CDR3 sequence (DNA): TGTGCCAGCAGCCGACAGGTCGTGAACGAGCAGTACTTC.

The chain employs TRBV7-2 and TRBJ1-2, with D possibly matching TRBD1 (5 bases). Germline CDR1 SGHTA, CDR2 FQGNSA. The V end was cut by 1 base, the J end by 8 bases, with 20 bases between. This CDR3 is 16 amino acids long. CDR3 nucleotides: TGTGCCAGCAGCTTAGATCGTACAGGCCCATTTTCGGGCTACACCTTC. Encoded protein: CASSLDRTGPFSGYTF.

The DNA for the CDR3 is TGTGCCACCAGCAGAGTATCGGGGCTGCAGCCCCAGCATTTT. Translation: CATSRVSGLQPQHF. The chain has TRBV15 and TRBJ1-5; TRBD1 might be the D (5 bases). CDR1 LNHNV and CDR2 YYDKDF come from the germline V gene (reference sequence). The V end lost 1 base, the J end lost 7 bases, and 11 bases lay between the germline ends. The CDR3 covers 14 residues. Full variable domain (remainder filled in from reference TRBV15 and TRBJ1-5): DAMVIQNPRYQVTQFGKPVTLSCSQTLNHNVMYWYQQKSSQAPKLLFHYYDKDFNNEADTPDNFQSRRPNTSFCFLDIRSPGLGDTAMYLCATSRVSGLQPQHFGDGTRLSIL.

The chain couples TRBV27 to TRBJ1-1; D is perhaps TRBD1 (6 bases). V was clipped by 5 bases and J by 0 bases, with 13 bases between them. Germline CDR1 and CDR2: MNHEY and SMNVEV (reference sequence). This CDR3 comprises 15 residues. The CDR3 protein is CASSTRRGMNTEAFF. CDR3 in DNA: TGTGCCAGCAGTACTCGGAGGGGGATGAACACTGAAGCTTTCTTT.

The V gene is TRBV7-8, the J gene TRBJ2-7; the match to TRBD1 covers 9 bases. This CDR3 comprises 14 residues. The V segment lost 6 bases and the J segment 0 bases; nucleotides outside the gene matches: 3. Germline CDR1 is SGHVS and CDR2 is FQNEAQ. DNA for the CDR3: TGTGCCAGCAGTGAGACAGGGGGCTCCTACGAGCAGTACTTC. Translation: CASSETGGSYEQYF. The full variable domain, in which reference TRBV7-8 and TRBJ2-7 provide the parts outside the CDR3, is GAGVSQSPRYKVAKRGQDVALRCDPISGHVSLFWYQQALGQGPEFLTYFQNEAQLDKSGLPSDRFFAERPEGSVSTLKIQRTQQEDSAVYLCASSETGGSYEQYFGPGTRLTVT.

The V gene is TRBV6-5, the J gene TRBJ2-7; D uncertain. This CDR3 is 13 amino acids long. The germline CDR1 and CDR2 sequences are MNHEY and SVGAGI. The ends were cut back, 7 bases at V and 6 bases at J, with 16 bases in the middle. CDR3 nucleotide sequence: TGTGCCAGCAAGGCCCAGGTAGTGAGCGAGCAGTACTTC. As protein: CASKAQVVSEQYF.

The J gene is TRBJ2-3, the V gene TRBV5-1, with D tentatively TRBD2 (5 bases). CDR3 size: 16 residues. The V end was cut by 4 bases, the J end by 0 bases, with 15 bases between. Per germline, CDR1 SGHRS and CDR2 YFSETQ. CDR3 in DNA: TGCGCCAGCAGCCAAGCTAGCCGATCTAGCACAGATACGCAGTATTTT. Its translation is CASSQASRSSTDTQYF.

The V call is TRBV16, the J call TRBJ1-1; D gene uncertain. The V and J ends lost 0 bases and 0 bases respectively, with 8 bases between them. The CDR3 totals 15 residues. In germline, CDR1 is KGHSY, CDR2 FQNENV. CDR3 loop: CASSQSKGLNTEAFF. The CDR3 region has the DNA TGTGCCAGCAGCCAATCAAAGGGTCTGAACACTGAAGCTTTCTTT.

The genes are TRBV7-2 and TRBJ2-3, with D possibly TRBD2 on 6 matching bases. The V and J ends lost 1 base and 8 bases respectively, with 10 bases between them. The CDR3 is 13 amino acids. Per the germline V gene, CDR1 is SGHTA and CDR2 is FQGNSA. This CDR3 is CASSLEGGATQYF. The DNA for the CDR3 is TGTGCCAGCAGCTTAGAGGGCGGGGCTACGCAGTATTTT.

V is TRBV2 and J is TRBJ2-1, with 14 bases that match TRBD2. There are 16 residues in the CDR3. From germline, CDR1 is SNHLY and CDR2 FYNNEI. J lost 8 bases, V lost 5 bases, and 8 bases had no gene match. CDR3 DNA: TGTGCCAGCAGTTTGACTAGCGGGGGGGCCTTAGATGAGCAGTTCTTC. Protein sequence: CASSLTSGGALDEQFF.

The chain combines TRBV4-3 with TRBJ2-1; 8 bases line up with TRBD2. Germline V gene data show CDR1 as LGHNA and CDR2 as YSLEER. The CDR3 totals 17 residues. The V segment lost 4 bases and the J segment 3 bases; nucleotides outside the gene matches: 11. In nucleotides, the CDR3 is TGCGCCAGCAGCCCTACATCCGGGACTAGAGTCTACAATGAGCAGTTCTTC. Translation gives CASSPTSGTRVYNEQFF.

This clone was recorded a few times. This chain connects TRBV5-6 to TRBJ2-5, with 7 bases identical to TRBD2. CDR3 length: 15 residues. The V gene end was trimmed by 4 bases and the J gene end by 4 bases; junction bases not matched to a gene: 10. Germline V lookup: CDR1 SGHDT, CDR2 YYEEEE. DNA for the CDR3: TGTGCCAGCAGCACTACCAGGGAGGGTGCAGAGACCCAGTACTTC. This gives the protein CASSTTREGAETQYF.